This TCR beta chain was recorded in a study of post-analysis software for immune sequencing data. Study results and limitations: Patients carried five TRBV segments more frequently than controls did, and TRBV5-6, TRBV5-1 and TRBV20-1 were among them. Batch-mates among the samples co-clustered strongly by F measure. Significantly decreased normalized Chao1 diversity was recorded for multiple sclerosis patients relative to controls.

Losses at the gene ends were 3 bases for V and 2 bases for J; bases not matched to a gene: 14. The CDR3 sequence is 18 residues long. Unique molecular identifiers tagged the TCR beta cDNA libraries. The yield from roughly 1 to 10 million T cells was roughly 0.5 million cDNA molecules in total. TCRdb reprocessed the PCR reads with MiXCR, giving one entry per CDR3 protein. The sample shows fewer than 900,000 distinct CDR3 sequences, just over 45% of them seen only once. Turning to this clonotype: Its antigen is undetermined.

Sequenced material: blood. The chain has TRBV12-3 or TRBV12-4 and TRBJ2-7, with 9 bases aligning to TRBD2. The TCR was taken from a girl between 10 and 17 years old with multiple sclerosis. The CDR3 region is CASSFRPHLAGAAYEQYF. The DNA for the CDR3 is TGTGCCAGCAGTTTTAGGCCCCATTTAGCGGGAGCGGCCTACGAGCAGTACTTC.